The 5 T cell receptor beta chains listed next were all sequenced from one sample in a study of shared T cell receptors in the human thymus. Sequenced by immunoSEQ multiplex PCR; TCRdb stores in-frame clones only, minus some. This repertoire shows approximately 760,000 clones, 70% to 90% found once; its top ten account for more than 0.01%. These data also formed part of another study, on human thymus T cells.

Specimen: thymocytes. The receptor source for this set is a girl under two years old with a congenital heart defect.

The J gene is TRBJ1-5, the V gene TRBV15; D remains unclear. Trimming took 0 bases from V and 4 from J, leaving 7 bases between them. The CDR3 consists of 14 residues. Germline-derived CDR1 and CDR2 are LNHNV and YYDKDF (reference sequence). This CDR3 reads CATSRDHSNQPQHF. The CDR3 DNA reads TGTGCCACCAGCAGAGATCACTCAAATCAGCCCCAGCATTTT. The complete variable domain, with remaining parts taken from reference TRBV15 and TRBJ1-5, reads DAMVIQNPRYQVTQFGKPVTLSCSQTLNHNVMYWYQQKSSQAPKLLFHYYDKDFNNEADTPDNFQSRRPNTSFCFLDIRSPGLGDTAMYLCATSRDHSNQPQHFGDGTRLSIL.

This clone was seen only once. The gene calls are TRBV29-1 and TRBJ2-3; D gene uncertain. Trimming took 8 bases from V and 0 from J, leaving 9 bases between them. Germline V CDR1 and CDR2: SQVTM, ANQGSEA. The CDR3 loop spans 12 amino acids. CDR3: CSSEPSTDTQYF. Written as DNA, the CDR3 is TGCAGCTCAGAACCTAGCACAGATACGCAGTATTTT.

V and J are TRBV29-1 and TRBJ2-3; 8 positions agree with TRBD2. CDR1 and CDR2 from the germline V gene are SQVTM and ANQGSEA. The CDR3 totals 11 residues. V lost 6 bases to trimming and J lost 6 bases; unmatched junction nucleotides: 2. The CDR3 loop is CSVGGVDTQYF. CDR3 in DNA: TGCAGCGTCGGGGGGGTGGATACGCAGTATTTT.

This chain links TRBV4-1 with TRBJ1-2; TRBD1 is a possible D gene (5 bases). Germline V gives CDR1 MGHRA, CDR2 YSYEKL. Trimming removed 1 base from V and 0 bases from J, with 15 bases in between. The CDR3 loop spans 17 amino acids. The CDR3 bases are TGCGCCAGCAGCCAAGTAGGGAGGGGCAAACCTAACTATGGCTACACCTTC. Protein sequence: CASSQVGRGKPNYGYTF.

V gene TRBV13 combines with J gene TRBJ2-7; a possible D gene is TRBD1 (5 bases). V was pared by 4 bases and J by 1 base, with 11 bases between. The CDR3 length is 14 residues. Germline V gene data show CDR1 as PRHDT and CDR2 as FYEKMQ (reference sequence). CDR3 sequence: CASSSYGHSYEQYF. The DNA of the CDR3 is TGTGCCAGCAGCTCCTACGGACATTCCTACGAGCAGTACTTC. Drawing the rest from reference TRBV13 and TRBJ2-7, the complete variable domain is AAGVIQSPRHLIKEKRETATLKCYPIPRHDTVYWYQQGPGQDPQFLISFYEKMQSDKGSIPDRFSAQQFSDYHSELNMSSLELGDSALYFCASSSYGHSYEQYFGPGTRLTVT.